Below, 22 T cell receptor beta chains from the same sample are listed, as sequenced in a study of cytomegalovirus exposure and HLA in healthy donors. The PCR made use of 60 Vbeta and 13 Jbeta primers. The data were produced by immunoSEQ multiplex PCR, yet TCRdb's version contains in-frame clones alone and is incomplete. This table holds 200,000 to 250,000 clones, 80% to 85% found once. Source material: PBMCs. These receptor sequences come from a woman aged 40 to 50 in good health and CMV-seronegative.

The chain carries TRBV2 and TRBJ1-6, with D perhaps TRBD1 (5 bases). Germline CDR1 and CDR2: SNHLY and FYNNEI. The CDR3 runs 11 residues. V shed 8 bases and J shed 10 bases, with 9 bases lying between them. CDR3 loop: CASRRDSPLHF. The DNA of the CDR3 is TGTGCCAGCCGGCGGGACTCACCCCTCCACTTT.

The chain combines TRBV7-2 with TRBJ2-5, with TRBD2 matching over 11 bases. Germline V gene lookup returns CDR1 SGHTA and CDR2 FQGNSA. The CDR3 contains 16 residues. The V gene end was trimmed by 1 base and the J gene end by 2 bases; junction bases not matched to a gene: 3. In DNA form, the CDR3 reads TGTGCCAGCAGCTTAGGACTAGCGGGACTACAAGAGACCCAGTACTTC. It codes for CASSLGLAGLQETQYF.

J is TRBJ1-2 and V is TRBV7-2; weak D call: TRBD1 (5 bases). V was cut by 5 bases and J by 8 bases, with 15 bases left in between. This CDR3 is built from 13 residues. Looked up from germline, CDR1 is SGHTA and CDR2 is FQGNSA. Written as DNA, the CDR3 is TGTGCCAGCAGCCCAGGGATGGGGGGAGGCTACACCTTC. Encoded protein: CASSPGMGGGYTF.

This clone occurred once. The chain links TRBV30 to TRBJ1-2, with 9 bases matching TRBD1. J lost 5 bases, V lost 1 base, and 17 bases had no gene match. In germline, CDR1 is GTSNPN, CDR2 SVGIG (reference sequence). The length of the CDR3 is 18 residues. CDR3 sequence reads: CAWSASPGQGYLNYGYTF. The CDR3 DNA reads TGTGCCTGGAGTGCCTCACCGGGACAGGGCTATTTGAATTATGGCTACACCTTC.

The CDR3 here is CASTGQGIGNQPQHF. DNA of the CDR3: TGTGCCAGCACCGGACAGGGGATCGGGAATCAGCCCCAGCATTTT. The chain joins TRBV6-1 to TRBJ1-5, with TRBD1 identical over 9 bases. The CDR3 covers 15 residues. J gave up 4 bases and V 7 bases, and 8 bases lay outside the gene matches. Germline V gene data show CDR1 as MNHNS and CDR2 as SASEGT.

This sequence joins TRBV9 and TRBJ2-7; D is possibly TRBD1 (5 bases). Per the germline V gene, CDR1 is SGDLS and CDR2 is YYNGEE. The CDR3 spans 14 residues. Trimming took 1 base from V and 3 from J, leaving 11 bases between them. CDR3 sequence (DNA): TGTGCCAGCAGCGTATCCACAGGACACTACGAGCAGTACTTC. It encodes CASSVSTGHYEQYF.

In this sample, this clone turned up a few times. The chain has TRBV5-6 and TRBJ2-1, with 13 bases identical to TRBD2. Germline CDR1 and CDR2: SGHDT and YYEEEE. CDR3 size: 17 residues. J lost 10 bases, V lost 3 bases, and 13 bases had no gene match. Here the CDR3 reads CASSSLPLAGGLGEQFF. In DNA, the CDR3 is TGTGCCAGCAGCTCCCTCCCACTAGCGGGAGGGCTAGGAGAGCAGTTCTTC.

This clone was counted a few times. The chain has TRBV4-1 and TRBJ1-1; no clear D. Germline CDR1 reads MGHRA; CDR2 reads YSYEKL. V lost 5 bases and J 5 bases, leaving 18 bases between the germline ends. This CDR3 is 15 amino acids long. The CDR3 coding sequence is TGCGCCAGCAGCTCCTCGGCGGGGAGAACGACTGAAGCTTTCTTT. It yields the protein CASSSSAGRTTEAFF.

There are a few counts of this clone. This chain connects TRBV27 to TRBJ2-5; D might be TRBD2 (5 bases). CDR1 is MNHEY and CDR2 is SMNVEV in the germline V gene (reference sequence). This CDR3 is 13 amino acids long. V gave up 6 bases and J gave up 1 base, with 9 bases separating them. The CDR3 bases are TGTGCCAGCAGCGAGGGCCTCCAAGAGACCCAGTACTTC. Amino acid sequence: CASSEGLQETQYF.

Note on this clone: This sample includes further DNA sequences coding for the same CDR3. The chain joins TRBV19 to TRBJ2-7; 7 bases align to TRBD2. CDR3 length: 13 amino acids. Germline CDR1 reads LNHDA; CDR2 reads SQIVND (reference sequence). V gave up 3 bases and J gave up 4 bases; unmatched junction bases: 3. The CDR3 is CASSIGGSYEQYF. The CDR3 DNA reads TGTGCCAGTAGTATTGGCGGGAGTTACGAGCAGTACTTC.

This clone appeared a few times. The chain joins TRBV28 to TRBJ2-5, with TRBD2 matching over 7 bases. The CDR3 sequence is 13 residues long. Germline CDR1 MDHEN, CDR2 SYDVKM. V gave up 2 bases and J gave up 9 bases; unmatched junction bases: 6. CDR3 region: CASSLAGVVAQYF. DNA of the CDR3: TGTGCCAGCAGTTTAGCGGGAGTCGTGGCCCAGTACTTC.

This chain connects TRBV6-1 to TRBJ2-1, with 14 bases lining up with TRBD2. V dropped 4 bases and J dropped 1; count of bases not matched to a gene: 0. CDR1 MNHNS and CDR2 SASEGT come from the germline V gene. This CDR3 spans 16 amino acids. The CDR3 loop is CASSGLAGGSYNEQFF. In nucleotides, the CDR3 is TGTGCCAGCAGTGGACTAGCGGGAGGGTCCTACAATGAGCAGTTCTTC.

The CDR3 reads CASSTYGNTGELFF. CDR3 in DNA: TGCGCCAGCAGCACCTATGGGAACACCGGGGAGCTGTTTTTT. The chain employs TRBV5-1 and TRBJ2-2, with D unclear. Germline V CDR1 and CDR2: SGHRS, YFSETQ. The CDR3 is 14 amino acids. The V end was cut by 4 bases, the J end by 1 base, with 8 bases between.

V is TRBV11-1 and J is TRBJ2-5; TRBD2 matches 7 bases. The CDR3 has 16 amino acids. Per the germline V gene, CDR1 is SGHAT and CDR2 is FQDESV (reference sequence). V shed 5 bases and J 0 bases; nucleotides not matched to a gene: 9. The DNA for the CDR3 is TGTGCCAGCAGCCCCCCCATGCGGGGGTACCAAGAGACCCAGTACTTC. This translates into CASSPPMRGYQETQYF.

The V call is TRBV30, the J call TRBJ2-1; the D gene is possibly TRBD2 (6 bases). CDR3 length equals 14 residues. In germline, CDR1 is GTSNPN, CDR2 SVGIG (reference sequence). V gave up 3 bases and J gave up 2 bases, with 11 bases separating them. The CDR3 coding sequence is TGTGCCTGGAGACAGGCGGGGACCTACAATGAGCAGTTCTTC. This codes for CAWRQAGTYNEQFF.

The chain is built from TRBV9 and TRBJ2-1, with a possible D match to TRBD2 (5 bases). Germline CDR1 reads SGDLS; CDR2 reads YYNGEE. V dropped 0 bases and J dropped 0 bases, with 13 bases sitting between them. The CDR3 is 17 amino acids. The CDR3 is CASSVGSSGSSYNEQFF. The CDR3 nucleotides read TGTGCCAGCAGCGTAGGGTCGAGCGGTAGCTCCTACAATGAGCAGTTCTTC.

This clone occurred once. The chain has TRBV6-5 and TRBJ1-2, with 9 bases that match TRBD1. This CDR3 is built from 14 residues. After removal of 6 bases from V and 8 bases from J, the junction contained 10 bases not matched to a gene. From germline, CDR1 is MNHEY and CDR2 SVGAGI. CDR3 in DNA: TGTGCCAGCAGGCGAAGGGACAGGGTGAACGGCTACACCTTC. Translated, it gives CASRRRDRVNGYTF.

The genes are TRBV28 and TRBJ1-6; 9 bases align to TRBD1. There are 15 residues in the CDR3. V gave up 5 bases and J gave up 8 bases; unmatched junction bases: 7. The germline V gene encodes CDR1 MDHEN and CDR2 SYDVKM. CDR3 loop: CASSQVGQGHSPLHF. The CDR3 DNA reads as TGTGCCAGCAGTCAAGTAGGACAGGGGCATTCACCCCTCCACTTT. The whole variable domain, filled in from reference TRBV28 and TRBJ1-6, reads DVKVTQSSRYLVKRTGEKVFLECVQDMDHENMFWYRQDPGLGLRLIYFSYDVKMKEKGDIPEGYSVSREKKERFSLILESASTNQTSMYLCASSQVGQGHSPLHFGNGTRLTVT.

The chain uses TRBV18 and TRBJ1-4; D may be TRBD1 (5 bases). With 0 bases removed from V and 6 bases from J, the gap between germline ends came to 8 bases. The CDR3 covers 14 residues. Germline V CDR1 and CDR2: KGHSH, LQKENI. Here the CDR3 reads CASSPPGGDEKLFF. CDR3 in DNA: TGTGCCAGCTCACCACCTGGAGGGGATGAAAAACTGTTTTTT. The full variable domain, in which reference TRBV18 and TRBJ1-4 provide the parts outside the CDR3, is NAGVMQNPRHLVRRRGQEARLRCSPMKGHSHVYWYRQLPEEGLKFMVYLQKENIIDESGMPKERFSAEFPKEGPSILRIQQVVRGDSAAYFCASSPPGGDEKLFFGSGTQLSVL.

The V and J genes are TRBV5-1 and TRBJ1-5; 7 bases are a match to TRBD1. The CDR3 sequence is 15 residues long. Germline V gene sequence: CDR1 SGHRS, CDR2 YFSETQ. V was clipped by 0 bases and J by 4 bases; unmatched bases: 4. CDR3 in amino acids: CASSLEGQINQPQHF. DNA for the CDR3: TGCGCCAGCAGCTTGGAGGGACAGATTAATCAGCCCCAGCATTTT.

The rearrangement joins TRBV18 to TRBJ2-7; 7 bases are shared with TRBD1. The germline V gene has CDR1 KGHSH and CDR2 LQKENI. The V and J ends lost 6 bases and 6 bases, in that order; junction bases with no gene match: 11. This CDR3 contains 14 residues. CDR3 bases: TGTGCCAGCTCTCGAAATACAGGGGTGAGCGAGCAGTACTTC. It translates to CASSRNTGVSEQYF.

This chain connects TRBV5-1 to TRBJ2-2, with TRBD2 matching 9 bases. Losses at the gene ends were 4 bases for V and 1 base for J; bases not matched to a gene: 11. The germline gives CDR1 SGHRS, CDR2 YFSETQ. The CDR3 contains 18 residues. CDR3 in amino acids: CASSTGGLAGLNTGELFF. CDR3 DNA: TGCGCCAGCAGCACCGGGGGGCTAGCGGGACTGAACACCGGGGAGCTGTTTTTT.